What follows are 12 T cell receptor beta chains derived from one specimen sequenced in a study of blood T cells in healthy people across ages. The use of a sample-barcoded 5' primer and a J-beta primer mix characterized a second PCR of roughly 6 to 11 cycles. TCRdb processed the 5' RACE reads anew with MiXCR; each CDR3 protein has one entry. The sample lists about 1,500,000 distinct CDR3 sequences, under 30% occurring once. The specimen sequenced was blood. The receptors come from a woman aged 25 to 39 in good health.

The J gene is TRBJ2-2, the V gene TRBV6-6, with D unresolved. V lost 5 bases, J lost 11 bases, and 6 bases lay in between. Germline V gene lookup returns CDR1 MNHNY and CDR2 SVGAGI (reference sequence). This CDR3 spans 10 amino acids. This chain's CDR3 is CASSDGELFF. Written as DNA, the CDR3 is TGTGCCAGCAGTGACGGCGAGCTGTTTTTT.

This clonotype was seen at least ten times. This sequence joins TRBV18 and TRBJ1-2, with a possible D match to TRBD1 (5 bases). This CDR3 region has 14 residues. Germline CDR1 KGHSH, CDR2 LQKENI. V lost 6 bases to trimming and J lost 4 bases, with 15 bases between them. CDR3 sequence (DNA): TGTGCCAGCTCCACCGGGACTCCCTCCTATGGCTACACCTTC. It translates to CASSTGTPSYGYTF.

This rearrangement joins TRBV18 to TRBJ2-3; D is unresolved. The CDR3 is 15 amino acids. V dropped 4 bases and J dropped 2 bases, with 13 bases sitting between them. Germline assignment: CDR1 KGHSH and CDR2 LQKENI. Here the CDR3 reads CASSLRLSNTDTQYF. In DNA form, the CDR3 reads TGTGCCAGCTCACTTCGATTATCAAACACAGATACGCAGTATTTT.

About this clonotype itself: One junction end disagrees with the germline gene, perhaps due to a read error. The V and J genes are TRBV29-1 and TRBJ1-5, with D unclear. The CDR3 extends over 15 amino acids. Germline lookup yields CDR1 SQVTM and CDR2 ANQGSEA. CDR3 in DNA: TGCAGCGCCCCCGGGATGGCAGATAGCAATCGGCCCCAGCATTTT. Encoded protein: CSAPGMADSNRPQHF.

This clonotype turned up a few times. The chain has TRBV29-1 and TRBJ2-1; TRBD1 agrees at 11 bases. V was clipped by 7 bases and J by 4 bases; unmatched bases: 9. The CDR3 spans 15 residues. Germline V gene sequence: CDR1 SQVTM, CDR2 ANQGSEA. The CDR3 here is CSGSRGTGGYNEQFF. CDR3 coding DNA: TGCAGCGGAAGTAGGGGGACAGGGGGTTACAATGAGCAGTTCTTC.

Turning to this clonotype: A read error is possible here, since a much larger clone lies one base away. The chain joins TRBV27 to TRBJ2-4, with D possibly being TRBD2 (5 bases). There are 13 residues in the CDR3. Per germline, CDR1 MNHEY and CDR2 SMNVEV (reference sequence). The CDR3 protein is CTSSLDGMGIQYF. The DNA for the CDR3 is TGTACCAGCAGTTTAGACGGGATGGGCATTCAGTACTTC.

The chain links TRBV28 to TRBJ1-2; TRBD1 agrees at 8 bases. With V trimmed by 7 bases and J by 4 bases, 14 bases remained unmatched. Per germline, CDR1 MDHEN and CDR2 SYDVKM. This CDR3 region has 16 residues. The CDR3 DNA reads as TGTGCCAGCACCATTAAAGGACAGGGTTATATCTATGGCTACACCTTC. It specifies CASTIKGQGYIYGYTF.

This clonotype was detected a few times. The chain couples TRBV9 to TRBJ2-1, with 7 bases identical to TRBD2. Trimming took 4 bases from V and 5 from J; bases not matched to a gene: 15. This CDR3 comprises 17 residues. Germline V CDR1 and CDR2: SGDLS, YYNGEE. Here the CDR3 reads CASSLAPGTTQDNEQFF. The CDR3 nucleotides are TGTGCCAGCAGCTTAGCTCCCGGGACTACACAAGACAATGAGCAGTTCTTC.

This clonotype was found a few times. The chain links TRBV10-3 to TRBJ1-2; D is possibly TRBD1 (6 bases). The CDR3 length is 17 residues. The V and J ends lost 0 bases and 6 bases respectively, with 20 bases between them. Germline CDR1 ENHRY, CDR2 SYGVKD. The CDR3 region is CAISESRFTGQFNGYTF. The CDR3 coding sequence is TGTGCCATCAGTGAGTCGAGGTTCACCGGACAGTTTAATGGCTACACCTTC.

This chain uses TRBV10-1 with TRBJ2-5, with TRBD1 identical over 8 bases. The DNA end lines up better with TRBJ2-7; the J call may be wrong. The CDR3 sequence is 15 residues long. Germline CDR1 WNHNN, CDR2 SYGVQD (reference sequence). The chain's CDR3 is CASSPGRGRKYEQYF. The CDR3 DNA sequence: TGCGCCAGCAGTCCGGGCAGGGGGCGTAAATACGAGCAGTACTTC.

This clonotype was recorded at least ten times. The gene calls are TRBV20-1 and TRBJ2-7; 7 bases align to TRBD1. The CDR3 consists of 14 residues. Germline V lookup: CDR1 DFQATT, CDR2 SNEGSKA (reference sequence). V shed 5 bases and J 3 bases; nucleotides not matched to a gene: 10. The CDR3 nucleotides are TGCAGTGCTCCCGGACTGGACAGGATCTACGAGCAGTACTTC. This gives the protein CSAPGLDRIYEQYF.

This clonotype was observed once. V usage is TRBV19 and J usage is TRBJ2-1, with 7 nucleotides matching TRBD2. Germline assignment: CDR1 LNHDA and CDR2 SQIVND (reference sequence). The CDR3 loop spans 14 amino acids. J was trimmed by 5 bases and V by 8 bases; bases with no gene match: 9. The CDR3 DNA follows: TGTGCCAGTCCCCCCGGGACTACCGACAATGAGCAGTTCTTC. This encodes CASPPGTTDNEQFF.